This T cell receptor beta chain comes out of a study of blood T cell repertoires in COVID-19. Seattle patients were enrolled while actively infected and followed longitudinally. Study processing details: The authors estimated nucleated cell counts from reference gene primer amplification. The repertoire was sequenced with immunoSEQ multiplex PCR; TCRdb's copy has only in-frame clones and lacks some. From that table come the V and J calls and clone size; the DNA was used to work out D and trimming. The sample yields 150,000 to 160,000 clones, 70% to 85% seen once. The CDR3 loop spans 13 amino acids. The V and J ends lost 0 bases and 7 bases, in that order; junction bases with no gene match: 3. Germline V gene data show CDR1 as SQVTM and CDR2 as ANQGSEA.

V usage is TRBV29-1 and J usage is TRBJ2-1, with 7 bases matching TRBD1. This receptor was obtained from a man between 60 and 75 years old with COVID-19, enrolled during active disease. Material for sequencing was peripheral blood. CDR3 amino acids: CSVEDHRGNEQFF. DNA for the CDR3: TGCAGCGTTGAAGACCACAGGGGAAATGAGCAGTTCTTC.